The 2 T cell receptor beta chains below all came from one sample that was sequenced in a study of blood T cell repertoires in COVID-19. Measured with immunoSEQ multiplex PCR; TCRdb has only the in-frame clones, and not every one. The sample has roughly 150,000 clones, around 81% seen once. The sequencing input was peripheral blood. These receptors were obtained from a man in his 70s with active or convalescent COVID-19.

This clone was seen once. This rearrangement joins TRBV18 to TRBJ1-1; D possibly corresponds to TRBD1 (5 bases). This CDR3 contains 14 residues. The germline V gene encodes CDR1 KGHSH and CDR2 LQKENI. V was trimmed by 6 bases and J by 4 bases, leaving 15 bases between them. Written as DNA, the CDR3 is TGTGCCAGCTCTCAGGGTGGACAAACCACTGAAGCTTTCTTT. It translates to CASSQGGQTTEAFF.

The chain carries TRBV7-2 and TRBJ2-7, with D perhaps matching TRBD1 (5 bases). CDR3 length: 13 residues. Germline CDR1 and CDR2: SGHTA and FQGNSA. The germline V and J ends were trimmed by 5 bases and 4 bases, with 12 bases remaining between them. For the CDR3, the DNA is TGTGCCAGCAGCCCGAGGACAAATTACGAGCAGTACTTC. As protein: CASSPRTNYEQYF.